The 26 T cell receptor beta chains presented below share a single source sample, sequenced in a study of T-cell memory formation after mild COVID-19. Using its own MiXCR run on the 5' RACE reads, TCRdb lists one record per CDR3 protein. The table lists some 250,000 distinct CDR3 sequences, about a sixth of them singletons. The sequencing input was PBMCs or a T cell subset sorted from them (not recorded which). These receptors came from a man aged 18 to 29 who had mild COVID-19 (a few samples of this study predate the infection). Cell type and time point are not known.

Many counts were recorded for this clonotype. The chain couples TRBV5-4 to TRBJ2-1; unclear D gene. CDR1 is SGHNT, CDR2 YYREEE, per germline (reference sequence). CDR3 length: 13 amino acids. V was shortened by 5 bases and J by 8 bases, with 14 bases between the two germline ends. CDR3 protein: CASSEQFKDEQFF. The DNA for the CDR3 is TGTGCCAGCAGTGAACAGTTCAAGGATGAGCAGTTCTTC.

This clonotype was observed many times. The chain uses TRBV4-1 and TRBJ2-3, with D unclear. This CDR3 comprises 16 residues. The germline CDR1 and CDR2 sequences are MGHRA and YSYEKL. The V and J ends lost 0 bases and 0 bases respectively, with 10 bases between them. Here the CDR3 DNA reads TGCGCCAGCAGCCAAGAACAGAGACCTAGCACAGATACGCAGTATTTT. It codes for CASSQEQRPSTDTQYF.

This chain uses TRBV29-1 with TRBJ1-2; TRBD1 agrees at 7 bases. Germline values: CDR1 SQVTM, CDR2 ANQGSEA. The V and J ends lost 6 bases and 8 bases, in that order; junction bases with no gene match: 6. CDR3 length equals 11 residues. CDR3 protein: CSVIQGKGYTF. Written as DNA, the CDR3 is TGCAGCGTGATACAGGGGAAAGGCTACACCTTC. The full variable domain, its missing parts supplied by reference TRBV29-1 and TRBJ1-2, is SAVISQKPSRDICQRGTSLTIQCQVDSQVTMMFWYRQQPGQSLTLIATANQGSEATYESGFVIDKFPISRPNLTFSTLTVSNMSPEDSSIYLCSVIQGKGYTFGSGTRLTVV.

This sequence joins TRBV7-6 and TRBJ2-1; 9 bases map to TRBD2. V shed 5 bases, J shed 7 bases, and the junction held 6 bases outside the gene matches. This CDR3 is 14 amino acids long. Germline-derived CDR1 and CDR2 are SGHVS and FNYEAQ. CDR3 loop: CASSGTSPANEQFF. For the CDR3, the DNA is TGTGCCAGCAGCGGGACTAGCCCCGCGAATGAGCAGTTCTTC.

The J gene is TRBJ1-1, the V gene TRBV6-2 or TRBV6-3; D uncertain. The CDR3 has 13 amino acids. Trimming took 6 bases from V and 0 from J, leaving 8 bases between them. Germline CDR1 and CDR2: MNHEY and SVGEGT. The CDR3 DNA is TGTGCCAGCAGGAGGGAGGTGAACACTGAAGCTTTCTTT. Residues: CASRREVNTEAFF.

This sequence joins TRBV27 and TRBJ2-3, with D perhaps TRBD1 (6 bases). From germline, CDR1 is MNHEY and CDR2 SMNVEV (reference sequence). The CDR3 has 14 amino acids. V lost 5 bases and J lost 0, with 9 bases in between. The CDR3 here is CASSGTYSTDTQYF. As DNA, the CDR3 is TGTGCCAGCAGTGGGACATATAGCACAGATACGCAGTATTTT.

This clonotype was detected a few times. CDR3 coding DNA: TGCAGTGCACCCCGGGACAGTGGCCGGGAGCTGTTTTTT. Translating it yields CSAPRDSGRELFF. The chain uses TRBV20-1 and TRBJ2-2; 7 bases map to TRBD1. Germline V gene data show CDR1 as DFQATT and CDR2 as SNEGSKA (reference sequence). Trimming took 6 bases from V and 9 from J; bases not matched to a gene: 10. CDR3 length: 13 amino acids.

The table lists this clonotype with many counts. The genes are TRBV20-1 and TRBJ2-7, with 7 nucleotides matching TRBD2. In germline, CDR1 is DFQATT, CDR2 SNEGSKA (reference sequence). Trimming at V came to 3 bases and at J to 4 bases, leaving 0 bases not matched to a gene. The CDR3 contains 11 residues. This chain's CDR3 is CSARGGYEQYF. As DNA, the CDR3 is TGCAGTGCTAGGGGAGGGTACGAGCAGTACTTC.

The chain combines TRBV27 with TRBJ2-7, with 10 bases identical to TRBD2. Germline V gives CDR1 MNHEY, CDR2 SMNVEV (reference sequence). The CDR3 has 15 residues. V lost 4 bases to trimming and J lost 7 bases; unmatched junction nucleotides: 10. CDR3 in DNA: TGTGCCAGCAGTTCCACGGGACTAGCGCTCTGGGAGCAGTACGTC. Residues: CASSSTGLALWEQYV.

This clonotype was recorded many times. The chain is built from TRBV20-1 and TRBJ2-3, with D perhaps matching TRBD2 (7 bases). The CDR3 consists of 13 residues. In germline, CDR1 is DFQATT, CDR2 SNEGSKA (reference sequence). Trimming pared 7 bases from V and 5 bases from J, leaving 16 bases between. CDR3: CSDQRGAGDTQYF. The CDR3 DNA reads TGCAGTGATCAACGGGGGGCGGGAGATACGCAGTATTTT.

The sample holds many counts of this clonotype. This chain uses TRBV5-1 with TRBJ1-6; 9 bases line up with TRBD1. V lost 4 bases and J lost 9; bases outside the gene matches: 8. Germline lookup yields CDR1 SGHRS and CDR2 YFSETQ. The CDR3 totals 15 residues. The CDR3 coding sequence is TGCGCCAGCAGCCGCGGGGACAGGGACGGTTCACCCCTCCACTTT. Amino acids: CASSRGDRDGSPLHF.

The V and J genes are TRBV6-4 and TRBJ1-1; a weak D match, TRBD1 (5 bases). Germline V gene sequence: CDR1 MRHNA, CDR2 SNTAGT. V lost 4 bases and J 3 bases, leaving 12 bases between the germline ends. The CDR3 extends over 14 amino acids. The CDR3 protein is CASSVRVGDTEAFF. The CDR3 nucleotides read TGTGCCAGCAGTGTCAGGGTAGGGGACACTGAAGCTTTCTTT.

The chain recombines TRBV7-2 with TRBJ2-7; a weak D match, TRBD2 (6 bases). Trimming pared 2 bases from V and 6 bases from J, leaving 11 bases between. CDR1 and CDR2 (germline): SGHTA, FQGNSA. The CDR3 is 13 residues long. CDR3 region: CASSLLPGVEQYF. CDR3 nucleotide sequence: TGTGCCAGCAGCTTATTACCGGGGGTCGAGCAGTACTTC.

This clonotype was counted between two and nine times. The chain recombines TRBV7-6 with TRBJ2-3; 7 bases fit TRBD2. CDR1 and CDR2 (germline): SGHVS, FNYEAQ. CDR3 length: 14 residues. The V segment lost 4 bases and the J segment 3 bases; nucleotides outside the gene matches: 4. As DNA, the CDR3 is TGTGCCAGCAGCTCACTAGCGAGGACAGATACGCAGTATTTT. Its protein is CASSSLARTDTQYF.

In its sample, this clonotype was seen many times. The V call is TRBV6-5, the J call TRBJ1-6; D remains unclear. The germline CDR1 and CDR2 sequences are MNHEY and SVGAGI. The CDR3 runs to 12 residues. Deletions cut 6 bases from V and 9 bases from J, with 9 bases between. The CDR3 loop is CASSTAGSPLHF. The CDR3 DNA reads TGTGCCAGCAGCACAGCGGGTTCACCCCTCCACTTT.

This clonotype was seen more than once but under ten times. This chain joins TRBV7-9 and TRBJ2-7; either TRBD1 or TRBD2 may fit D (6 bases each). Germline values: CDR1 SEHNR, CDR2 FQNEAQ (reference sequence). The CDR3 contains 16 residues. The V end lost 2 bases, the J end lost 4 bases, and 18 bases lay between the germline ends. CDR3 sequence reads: CASSLPTEGTSYEQYF. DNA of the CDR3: TGTGCCAGCAGCTTACCCACGGAGGGGACATCGTACGAGCAGTACTTC.

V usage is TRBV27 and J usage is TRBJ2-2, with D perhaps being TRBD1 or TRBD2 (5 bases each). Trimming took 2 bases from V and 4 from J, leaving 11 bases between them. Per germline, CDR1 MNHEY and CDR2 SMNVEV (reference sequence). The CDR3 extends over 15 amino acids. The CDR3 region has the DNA TGTGCCAGCAGTTTAATCGGGGCGAGCACCGGGGAGCTGTTTTTT. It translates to CASSLIGASTGELFF.

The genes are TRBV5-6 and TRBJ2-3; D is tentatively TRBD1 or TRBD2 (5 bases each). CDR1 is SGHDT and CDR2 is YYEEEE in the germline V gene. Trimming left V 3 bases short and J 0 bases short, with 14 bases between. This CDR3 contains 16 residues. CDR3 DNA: TGTGCCAGCAGCTGGGGACCGGGGCAGAGCACAGATACGCAGTATTTT. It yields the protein CASSWGPGQSTDTQYF.

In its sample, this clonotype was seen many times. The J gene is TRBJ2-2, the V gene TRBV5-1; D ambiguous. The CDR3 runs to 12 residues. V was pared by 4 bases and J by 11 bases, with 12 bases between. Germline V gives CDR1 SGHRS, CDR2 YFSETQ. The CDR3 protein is CASSALADELFF. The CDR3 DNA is TGCGCCAGCAGCGCCCTGGCGGACGAGCTGTTTTTT.

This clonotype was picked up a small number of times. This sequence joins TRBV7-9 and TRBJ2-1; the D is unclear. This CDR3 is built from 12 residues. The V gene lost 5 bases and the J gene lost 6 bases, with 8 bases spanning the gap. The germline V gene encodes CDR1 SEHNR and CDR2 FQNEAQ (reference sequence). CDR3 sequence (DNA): TGTGCCAGCAGCCACGGAGCCAATGAGCAGTTCTTC. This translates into CASSHGANEQFF.

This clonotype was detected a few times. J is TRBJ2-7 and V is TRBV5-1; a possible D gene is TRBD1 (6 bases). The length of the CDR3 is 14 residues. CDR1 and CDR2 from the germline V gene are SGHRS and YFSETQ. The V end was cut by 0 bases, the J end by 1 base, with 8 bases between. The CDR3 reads CASSLVGASYEQYF. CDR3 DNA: TGCGCCAGCAGCTTGGTGGGGGCGTCCTACGAGCAGTACTTC.

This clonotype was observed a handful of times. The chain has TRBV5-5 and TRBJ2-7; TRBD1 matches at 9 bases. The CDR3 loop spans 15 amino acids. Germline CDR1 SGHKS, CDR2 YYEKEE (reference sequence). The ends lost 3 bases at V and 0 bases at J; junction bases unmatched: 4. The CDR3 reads CASSWTGASSYEQYV. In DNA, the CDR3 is TGTGCCAGCAGCTGGACAGGGGCTAGCTCCTACGAGCAGTACGTC.

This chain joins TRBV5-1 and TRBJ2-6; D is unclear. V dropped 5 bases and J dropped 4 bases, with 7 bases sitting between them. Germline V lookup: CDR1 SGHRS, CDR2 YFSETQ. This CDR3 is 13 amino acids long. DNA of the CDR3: TGCGCCAGCAGGGAAACAGGGGCCAACGTCCTGACTTTC. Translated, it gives CASRETGANVLTF. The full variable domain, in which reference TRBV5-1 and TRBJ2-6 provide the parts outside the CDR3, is KAGVTQTPRYLIKTRGQQVTLSCSPISGHRSVSWYQQTPGQGLQFLFEYFSETQRNKGNFPGRFSGRQFSNSRSEMNVSTLELGDSALYLCASRETGANVLTFGAGSRLTVL.

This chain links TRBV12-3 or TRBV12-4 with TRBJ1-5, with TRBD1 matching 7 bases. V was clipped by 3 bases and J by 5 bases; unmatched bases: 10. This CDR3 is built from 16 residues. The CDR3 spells CASSFGTGVRHQPQHF. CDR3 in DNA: TGTGCCAGCAGTTTCGGTACAGGGGTCCGTCATCAGCCCCAGCATTTT.

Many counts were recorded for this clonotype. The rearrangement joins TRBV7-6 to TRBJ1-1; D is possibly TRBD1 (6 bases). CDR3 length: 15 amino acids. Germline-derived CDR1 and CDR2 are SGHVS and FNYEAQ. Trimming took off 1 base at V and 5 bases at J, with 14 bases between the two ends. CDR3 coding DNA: TGTGCCAGCAGCTTAGGGCCGGGGGCGGATACTGAAGCTTTCTTT. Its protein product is CASSLGPGADTEAFF.

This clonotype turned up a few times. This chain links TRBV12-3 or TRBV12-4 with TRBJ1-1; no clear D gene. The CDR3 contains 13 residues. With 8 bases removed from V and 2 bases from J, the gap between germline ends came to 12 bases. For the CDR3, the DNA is TGTGCCAGCGGGGTCCTTCTCAACACTGAAGCTTTCTTT. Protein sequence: CASGVLLNTEAFF.